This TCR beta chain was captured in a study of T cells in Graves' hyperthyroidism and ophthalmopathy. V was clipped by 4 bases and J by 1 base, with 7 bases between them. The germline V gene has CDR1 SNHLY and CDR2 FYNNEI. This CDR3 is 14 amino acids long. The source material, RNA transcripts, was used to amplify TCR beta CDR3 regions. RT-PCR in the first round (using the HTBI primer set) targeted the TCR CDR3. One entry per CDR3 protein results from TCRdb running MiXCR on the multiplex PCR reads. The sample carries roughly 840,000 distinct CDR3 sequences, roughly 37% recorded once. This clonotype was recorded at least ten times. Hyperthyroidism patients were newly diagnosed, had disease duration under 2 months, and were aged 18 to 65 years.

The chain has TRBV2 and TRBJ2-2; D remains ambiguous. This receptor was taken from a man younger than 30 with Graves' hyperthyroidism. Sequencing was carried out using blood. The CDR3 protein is CASSVAGNTGELFF. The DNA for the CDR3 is TGTGCCAGCAGTGTGGCAGGGAACACCGGGGAGCTGTTTTTT.